Each of the 6 T cell receptor beta chains below was sequenced from the same sample in a study of shared clonotypes between healthy human individuals (TCRdb year 2020). The library relied on the immunoSEQ multiplex PCR assay. The clones in this table, taken by TCRdb from immuneACCESS, are in-frame only. Not every clone is retained; where verified, under half of the shortfall comes from an unresolved V gene, and the cause of the rest is unknown. The sample table contains hundreds of thousands of clones; only one count was recorded for 95% to 96% of them. The top ten clonotypes cover 0.085% to 0.11% of the sample. CD8 naive samples were obtained by positive selection for CCR7 among CD45RO-negative cells, yielding a CD45RA+CCR7+ population from which TemRA cells were excluded. Sequenced sample: naive CD8+ T cells sorted from blood. The sample's cell subset or site label, decoded: CD45RA+CCR7+. These receptor sequences come from a woman aged 30 to 39 in good health.

This clone was observed once. The J gene is TRBJ2-3, the V gene TRBV4-1; a possible D gene is TRBD1 (6 bases). Germline CDR1 MGHRA, CDR2 YSYEKL. The CDR3 totals 17 residues. The V gene lost 0 bases and the J gene lost 1 base, with 14 bases spanning the gap. CDR3 sequence reads: CASSQDIRGSRTDTQYF. In DNA, the CDR3 is TGCGCCAGCAGCCAAGATATCAGGGGAAGCCGCACAGATACGCAGTATTTT.

The V and J genes are TRBV5-1 and TRBJ1-1; D not resolved. The length of the CDR3 is 11 residues. V was cut by 5 bases and J by 2 bases, with 4 bases left in between. Germline CDR1 reads SGHRS; CDR2 reads YFSETQ. CDR3 in DNA: TGCGCCAGCAGTGGAAACACTGAAGCTTTCTTT. It codes for CASSGNTEAFF. The entire variable domain, with the rest obtained from reference TRBV5-1 and TRBJ1-1, is as follows: KAGVTQTPRYLIKTRGQQVTLSCSPISGHRSVSWYQQTPGQGLQFLFEYFSETQRNKGNFPGRFSGRQFSNSRSEMNVSTLELGDSALYLCASSGNTEAFFGQGTRLTVV.

The chain employs TRBV29-1 and TRBJ1-2; weak D call: TRBD1 (6 bases). CDR3 size: 11 residues. V was cut by 3 bases and J by 8 bases, with 10 bases left in between. From germline, CDR1 is SQVTM and CDR2 ANQGSEA. In nucleotides, the CDR3 is TGCAGCGTTGACGGGGGGCGCGGCTACACCTTC. This sequence encodes CSVDGGRGYTF. The full variable domain, rest sourced from reference TRBV29-1 and TRBJ1-2, is SAVISQKPSRDICQRGTSLTIQCQVDSQVTMMFWYRQQPGQSLTLIATANQGSEATYESGFVIDKFPISRPNLTFSTLTVSNMSPEDSSIYLCSVDGGRGYTFGSGTRLTVV.

The count of this clone is one. The J gene is TRBJ1-5, the V gene TRBV15; possible D gene TRBD1, 6 bases. V was clipped by 1 base and J by 7 bases, with 17 bases between them. There are 16 residues in the CDR3. In germline, CDR1 is LNHNV, CDR2 YYDKDF (reference sequence). CDR3 amino acids: CATSRVPRGRLQPQHF. CDR3 nucleotide sequence: TGTGCCACCAGCAGAGTCCCTCGGGGGCGGTTGCAGCCCCAGCATTTT.

The rearrangement joins TRBV7-9 to TRBJ1-5; a weak D match, TRBD1 (5 bases). V lost 1 base and J lost 4, with 14 bases in between. The CDR3 runs to 16 residues. The germline V gene has CDR1 SEHNR and CDR2 FQNEAQ (reference sequence). In DNA form, the CDR3 reads TGTGCCAGCAGCTTAGTATCTGGCAGGGTGAATCAGCCCCAGCATTTT. Protein product: CASSLVSGRVNQPQHF. Complete variable domain (other parts from reference TRBV7-9 and TRBJ1-5): DTGVSQNPRHKITKRGQNVTFRCDPISEHNRLYWYRQTLGQGPEFLTYFQNEAQLEKSRLLSDRFSAERPKGSFSTLEIQRTEQGDSAMYLCASSLVSGRVNQPQHFGDGTRLSIL.

This clone was observed a single time. The V gene is TRBV25-1, the J gene TRBJ1-3; D call uncertain. V was shortened by 2 bases and J by 2 bases, with 7 bases between the two germline ends. The length of the CDR3 is 14 residues. The V gene's germline CDR1 is MGHDK and CDR2 SYGVNS. Written as DNA, the CDR3 is TGTGCCAGCAGTGAAGGAGGGACTGGAAACACCATATATTTT. Its protein product is CASSEGGTGNTIYF.